This T cell receptor (beta chain) emerged from a study of vaccination and CD4 T cells after COVID-19 (dated by TCRdb to the early 2020s). For the study in its entirety: Every convalescent patient had a positive nasal swab PCR test for SARS-CoV-2, with mild disease in several patients and severe disease in one. The convalescent cohort comprised six males and four females, including two Hispanic individuals, seven Caucasians, two Asians and one multiracial person. Two doses of either the Pfizer-BioNTech BNT162b2 vaccine (n=8) or the Moderna mRNA-1273 vaccine (n=2) were administered to participants. Post-COVID blood samples from convalescent patients were collected a median of around 100 days after diagnosis, with a range of about 35 to 180 days. Post-vaccine blood samples were taken a median of roughly 75 days after the second vaccine dose, with a range of about 14 to 241 days. Overlapping spike peptide pools from SARS-CoV-2 and from the common cold coronaviruses HCoV-NL63, HCoV-OC43 and HCoV-229E were used as culture stimuli. In control cultures, a CEFX viral epitope pool was used as positive control, an HIV-1 Nef peptide pool was used as negative control, or no peptide was added. The spike-specific CD4+ TCR repertoire was compared before and after mRNA vaccination in approximately ten COVID-19 convalescent patients and a handful of infection-naive healthy vaccine recipients. The paper as a whole reports these results and caveats: Only a relatively small number of convalescent patients were included in the study, and early timepoints following natural infection were not analyzed. In convalescent patients, a median approximately 86% of post-vaccine SARS-CoV-2-reactive clones were detected only after vaccination, and vaccine-specific priming was suggested by this finding. The median count of SARS-CoV-2-reactive clonotypes went up from around 20 after infection to 30 to 40 after vaccination, although the change was not significant. Nearly all vaccine-specific clones in convalescent patients (304 of 307) were mono-reactive for SARS-CoV-2 spike rather than cross-reactive with common cold coronaviruses.

According to the study, the label for this sample's treatment or condition signals: roughly ten-day PBMC culture with coronavirus spike peptide pools or control peptides (ViraFEST assay). The ViraFEST assay, used in the study, expanded antigen-specific T cells with peptide pools and then identified the expanded clonotypes through TCR sequencing. The positive SARS-CoV-2 PCR tests of the convalescent patients were dated from March to December 2020, before the Alpha, Beta and Delta variants emerged in the United States. Over 1.5 million PBMCs per well were cultured in IMDM with about 5% human AB serum and around 10 IU/ml IL-2, plus 10 ug/ml peptide pools. On days 3 and 7, half of the culture medium was replaced with fresh IL-2-containing medium. CD4+ T cells were isolated after 10 days of culture through negative selection using the EasySep CD4+ T cell isolation kit. Ficoll-Paque Plus gradient centrifugation was used to isolate PBMCs from whole blood, and the isolated PBMCs were then either used fresh or cryopreserved at -140C. Each culture condition was generally run in triplicate wells.

The germline V gene (reference sequence) sets CDR1 to LNHNV and CDR2 to YYDKDF. At the junction V is shortened by 4 bases and J by 8 bases; bases outside the gene matches: 5. The CDR3 covers 13 residues, taking in both the cysteine and the phenylalanine. Solely the CDR3 DNA is kept, with 39 bases framed from the first base. The library was generated by PCR. TCR sequencing of DNA from cultured CD4+ T cells used the Oncomine TCR Beta short-read assay at the Johns Hopkins FTIC core. The QIAamp micro DNA kit was used to extract genomic DNA from the cultured CD4+ T cells. Oncomine TCR Beta libraries from cultured CD4+ T cells were pooled with unique dual indexes and sequenced on an Illumina iSeq 100. The authors' pipeline ran thus. Non-productive sequences were removed, and CDR3s not starting with C, not ending with F or W, or shorter than 7 amino acids were discarded. The MANAFEST web application was used to identify antigen-specific clonotypes by comparing peptide-stimulated wells against reference wells and other culture wells. To be called positive, a clone needed an FDR below 0.05, an odds ratio above 5, and a productive frequency above 0.1% in at least two of three replicate wells. A clonotype was classed as cross-reactive if the clonotype showed significant expansion both in SARS-CoV-2 spike wells and in at least one common cold coronavirus spike condition. Similarity between CDR3 sequences was evaluated in R version 3.6.1 using Levenshtein distances (stringdist) and unrooted phylogenetic trees (ape). TCRdb reprocessing: public reads trimmed at Q25 with fastp, clones called with MiXCR, in-frame beta chains kept. Rows merge per CDR3 protein into single entries with the most common DNA and genes. It is TCRdb's table, rather than the study itself, that gives the V and J calls and clone size. This sample is represented by fewer than 20,000 distinct CDR3 sequences; under 60% of them were singletons. The leading ten clones occupy around 8% of the sample.

This clonotype was counted only a few times. What antigen it recognizes has not been identified. No much larger clone is present one base from it, and per-base qualities are unavailable. The sequence was collected from a human donor who had recovered from COVID-19. The specimen sequenced was CD4+ T cells from blood, cultured in vitro. This sequence uses TRBV15 and TRBJ2-3, with 8 bases in between that match TRBD2. This receptor carries the CDR3 CATSTPREGTQYF. The DNA sequence is TGTGCCACCAGCACCCCACGGGAGGGTACGCAGTATTTT.